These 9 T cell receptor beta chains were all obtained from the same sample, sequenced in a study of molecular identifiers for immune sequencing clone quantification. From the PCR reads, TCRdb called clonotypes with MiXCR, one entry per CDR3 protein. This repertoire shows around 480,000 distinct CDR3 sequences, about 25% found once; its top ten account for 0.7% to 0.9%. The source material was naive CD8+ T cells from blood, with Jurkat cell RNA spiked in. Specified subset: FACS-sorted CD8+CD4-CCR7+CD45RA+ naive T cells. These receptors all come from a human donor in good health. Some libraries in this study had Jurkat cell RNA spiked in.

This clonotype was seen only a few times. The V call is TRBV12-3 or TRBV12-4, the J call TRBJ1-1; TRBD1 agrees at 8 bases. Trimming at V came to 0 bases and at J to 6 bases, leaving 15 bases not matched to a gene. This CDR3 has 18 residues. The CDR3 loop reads CASSLAQSWTGSIAEAFF. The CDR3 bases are TGTGCCAGCAGTTTAGCGCAGTCTTGGACAGGGAGTATTGCTGAAGCTTTCTTT.

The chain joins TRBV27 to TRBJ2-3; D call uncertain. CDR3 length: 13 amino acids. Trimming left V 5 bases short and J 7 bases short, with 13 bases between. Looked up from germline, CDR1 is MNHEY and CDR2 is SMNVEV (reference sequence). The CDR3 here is CASSTPLTNTQYF. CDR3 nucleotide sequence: TGTGCCAGCAGTACACCCCTCACGAATACGCAGTATTTT.

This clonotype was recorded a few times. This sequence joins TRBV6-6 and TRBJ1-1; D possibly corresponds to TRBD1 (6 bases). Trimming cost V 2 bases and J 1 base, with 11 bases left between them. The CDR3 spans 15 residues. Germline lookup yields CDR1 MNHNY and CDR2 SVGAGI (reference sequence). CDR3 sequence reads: CASSYVVGGNTEAFF. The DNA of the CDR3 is TGTGCCAGCAGTTACGTGGTAGGGGGGAACACTGAAGCTTTCTTT.

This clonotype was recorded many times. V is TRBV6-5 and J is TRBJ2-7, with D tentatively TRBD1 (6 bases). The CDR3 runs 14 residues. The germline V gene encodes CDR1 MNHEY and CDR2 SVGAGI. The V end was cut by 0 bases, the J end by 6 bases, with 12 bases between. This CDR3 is CASSYSRGSGEQYF. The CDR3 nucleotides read TGTGCCAGCAGTTACTCCAGGGGTAGTGGCGAGCAGTACTTC.

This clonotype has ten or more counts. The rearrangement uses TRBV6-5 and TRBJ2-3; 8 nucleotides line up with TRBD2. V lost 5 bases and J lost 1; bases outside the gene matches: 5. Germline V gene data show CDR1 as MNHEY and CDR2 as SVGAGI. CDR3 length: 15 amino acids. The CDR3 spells CASSLSGARTDTQYF. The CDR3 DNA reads TGTGCCAGCAGTCTTAGCGGGGCCCGCACAGATACGCAGTATTTT.

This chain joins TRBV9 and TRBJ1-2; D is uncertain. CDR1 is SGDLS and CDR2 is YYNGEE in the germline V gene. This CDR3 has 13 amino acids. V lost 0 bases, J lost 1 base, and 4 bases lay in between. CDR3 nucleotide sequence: TGTGCCAGCAGCGTAGCAAATAACTATGGCTACACCTTC. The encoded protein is CASSVANNYGYTF. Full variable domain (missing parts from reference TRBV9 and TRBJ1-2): DSGVTQTPKHLITATGQRVTLRCSPRSGDLSVYWYQQSLDQGLQFLIQYYNGEERAKGNILERFSAQQFPDLHSELNLSSLELGDSALYFCASSVANNYGYTFGSGTRLTVV.

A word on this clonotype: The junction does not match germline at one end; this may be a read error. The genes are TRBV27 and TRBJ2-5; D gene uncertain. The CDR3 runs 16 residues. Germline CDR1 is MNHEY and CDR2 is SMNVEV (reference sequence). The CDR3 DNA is TGTGCCAGCAGTTTATCGACGCTCGGGCAGCAAGTGACCCAGTACTTC. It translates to CASSLSTLGQQVTQYF.

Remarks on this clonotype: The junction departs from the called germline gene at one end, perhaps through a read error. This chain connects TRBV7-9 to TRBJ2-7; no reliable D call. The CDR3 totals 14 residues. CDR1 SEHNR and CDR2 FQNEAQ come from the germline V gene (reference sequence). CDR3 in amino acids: CASSPISPQYEQHF. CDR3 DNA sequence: TGTGCCAGCAGCCCTATCTCGCCCCAGTACGAGCAGCACTTC.

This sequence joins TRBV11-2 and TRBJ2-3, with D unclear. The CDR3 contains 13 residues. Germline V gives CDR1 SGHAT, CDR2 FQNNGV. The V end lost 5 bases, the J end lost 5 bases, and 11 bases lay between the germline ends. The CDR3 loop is CASSPPPRDTQYF. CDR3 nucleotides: TGTGCCAGCAGCCCCCCCCCACGAGATACGCAGTATTTT.